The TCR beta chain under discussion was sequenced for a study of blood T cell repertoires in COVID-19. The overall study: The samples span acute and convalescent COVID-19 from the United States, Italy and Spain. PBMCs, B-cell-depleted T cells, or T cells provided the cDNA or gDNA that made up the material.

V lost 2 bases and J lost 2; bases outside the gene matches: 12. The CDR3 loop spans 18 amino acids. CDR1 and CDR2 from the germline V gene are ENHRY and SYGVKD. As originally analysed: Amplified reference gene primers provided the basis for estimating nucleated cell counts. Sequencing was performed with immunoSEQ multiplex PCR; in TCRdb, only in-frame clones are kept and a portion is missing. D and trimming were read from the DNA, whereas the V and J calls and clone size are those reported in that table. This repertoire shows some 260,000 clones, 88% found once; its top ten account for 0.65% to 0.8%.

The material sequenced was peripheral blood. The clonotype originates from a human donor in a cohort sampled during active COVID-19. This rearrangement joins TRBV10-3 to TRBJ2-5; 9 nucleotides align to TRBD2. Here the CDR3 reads CAISEHSPASGNQETQYF. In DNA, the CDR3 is TGTGCCATCAGTGAGCACTCCCCGGCTAGCGGGAATCAAGAGACCCAGTACTTC.